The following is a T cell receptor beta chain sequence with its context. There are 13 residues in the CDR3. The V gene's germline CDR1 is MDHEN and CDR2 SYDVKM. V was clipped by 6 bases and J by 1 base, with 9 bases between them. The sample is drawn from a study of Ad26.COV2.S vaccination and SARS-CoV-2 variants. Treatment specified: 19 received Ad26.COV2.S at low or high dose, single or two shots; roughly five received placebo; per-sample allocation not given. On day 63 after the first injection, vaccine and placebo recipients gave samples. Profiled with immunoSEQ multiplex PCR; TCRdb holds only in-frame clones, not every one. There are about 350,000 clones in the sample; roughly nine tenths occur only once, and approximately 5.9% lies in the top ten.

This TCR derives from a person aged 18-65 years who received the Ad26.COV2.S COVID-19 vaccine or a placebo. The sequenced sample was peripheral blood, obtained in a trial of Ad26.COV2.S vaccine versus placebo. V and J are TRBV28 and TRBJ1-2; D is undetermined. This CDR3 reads CASSRQYNYGYTF. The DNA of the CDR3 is TGTGCCAGCAGCCGCCAGTATAACTATGGCTACACCTTC.